This T cell receptor beta chain was captured in a study of control samples from healthy donors and cancer patients. Per the germline V gene, CDR1 is MNHEY and CDR2 is SMNVEV (reference sequence). V lost 3 bases and J 4 bases, leaving 3 bases between the germline ends. This CDR3 has 12 amino acids. Profiled with immunoSEQ multiplex PCR; TCRdb holds only in-frame clones, not every one. Among some 77,000 clones listed, around 90% were seen once. This receptor was taken from a woman aged 55-69 years in good health. The chain combines TRBV27 with TRBJ2-2; D not certain. The specimen sequenced was blood. The CDR3 spells CASSFTTGELFF. The CDR3 DNA reads TGTGCCAGCAGTTTTACCACCGGGGAGCTGTTTTTT.